Sequencing of this T cell receptor (beta chain) was carried out in a study of OX40 agonist ivuxolimab in advanced cancers. Study as a whole: Six ivuxolimab dose levels, 0.01 to 10 mg/kg, were given intravenously every 2 weeks. Enrolled patients in dose escalation had cancers that were hepatocellular carcinoma, melanoma, renal cell or head and neck cancer. Whole-study results and caveats: Some of the lowest clonal expansion was seen in partial responders at 0.1-3.0 mg/kg.

Profiling relied on immunoSEQ multiplex PCR, and the TCRdb table lists in-frame clones only, not all of them. The sample lists tens of thousands of clones; 85% to 90% were seen once. CDR3 length equals 15 residues. The junction had 3 bases not matched to a gene; V was cut back by 2 bases and J by 6 bases. In germline, CDR1 is SEHNR, CDR2 FQNEAQ (reference sequence). Note on this clone: Its antigen is unidentified.

The chain combines TRBV7-9 with TRBJ2-3; TRBD2 matches 12 bases. The sequence came from an adult with an advanced solid tumor such as melanoma, head and neck, liver or kidney cancer. The starting material was CD4+ or CD8+ T cells sorted from blood, obtained in a trial of the OX40 agonist ivuxolimab. The CDR3 region is CASSLMGLAGDTQYF. The CDR3 DNA reads as TGTGCCAGCAGCTTAATGGGACTAGCGGGTGATACGCAGTATTTT.